The clone carrying this T cell receptor (beta chain) showed up just a few times. Its antigen remains unknown. This entry comes from a study of human T cells and chemical hapten exposure. Study details: DPC (0.01%) was patch tested on the upper back and read at 6 days. The study's findings and limits: TCRs at high frequency, those above 1 in 1000, did not change with DPC sensitization. Expanded TCRs made up significantly more big CDR3 similarity clusters than controls did.

The CDR3 is 15 residues long. The V segment lost 0 bases and the J segment 3 bases; nucleotides outside the gene matches: 2. From germline, CDR1 is SGHRS and CDR2 YFSETQ. Specified time point: patch test 1, 2 weeks after DPC sensitization. The treatment here: therapeutic diphenylcyclopropenone sensitization with weekly scalp DPC. Unique molecular identifiers were affixed to discrete cDNA molecules within the library. TCRdb re-derived calls from the RACE reads in MiXCR, one entry per CDR3 protein. The sample consists of 380,000 or so distinct CDR3 sequences, roughly 4.8% of them appearing once. This TCR was sampled from a woman between 50 and 59 years old with alopecia areata. Some clones in this sample may be carry-over from other donors' samples. This sample comprised whole blood, obtained in connection with sensitization to the hapten diphenylcyclopropenone (DPC). The chain combines TRBV5-1 with TRBJ2-5; TRBD1 matches at 10 bases. The CDR3 nucleotides are TGCGCCAGCAGCTTGGGCGGGACAGGGGAAGAGACCCAGTACTTC. Amino acids: CASSLGGTGEETQYF. Supplemented by reference TRBV5-1 and TRBJ2-5, the full variable domain reads KAGVTQTPRYLIKTRGQQVTLSCSPISGHRSVSWYQQTPGQGLQFLFEYFSETQRNKGNFPGRFSGRQFSNSRSEMNVSTLELGDSALYLCASSLGGTGEETQYFGPGTRLLVL.